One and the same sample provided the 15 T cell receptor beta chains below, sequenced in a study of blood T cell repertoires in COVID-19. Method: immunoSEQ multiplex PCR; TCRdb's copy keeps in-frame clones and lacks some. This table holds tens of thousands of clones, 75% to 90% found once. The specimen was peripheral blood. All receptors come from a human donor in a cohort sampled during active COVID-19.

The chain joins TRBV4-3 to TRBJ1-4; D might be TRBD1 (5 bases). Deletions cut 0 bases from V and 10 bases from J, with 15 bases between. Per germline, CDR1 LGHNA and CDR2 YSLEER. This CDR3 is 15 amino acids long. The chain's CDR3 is CASSQDVSTVGKLFF. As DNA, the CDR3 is TGCGCCAGCAGCCAAGATGTTTCGACAGTAGGAAAACTGTTTTTT.

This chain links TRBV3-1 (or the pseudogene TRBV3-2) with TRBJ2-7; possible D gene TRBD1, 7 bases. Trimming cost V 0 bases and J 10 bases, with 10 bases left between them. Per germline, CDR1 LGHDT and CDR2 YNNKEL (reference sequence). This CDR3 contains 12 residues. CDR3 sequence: CASSQDQGGQYF. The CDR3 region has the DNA TGTGCCAGCAGCCAAGATCAGGGGGGCCAGTACTTC.

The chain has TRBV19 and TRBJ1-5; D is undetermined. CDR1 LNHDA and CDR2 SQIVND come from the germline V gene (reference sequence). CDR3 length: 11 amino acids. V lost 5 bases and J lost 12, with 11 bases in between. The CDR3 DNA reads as TGTGCCAGTAGTGAGGGTCCTTTCCAGCATTTT. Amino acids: CASSEGPFQHF.

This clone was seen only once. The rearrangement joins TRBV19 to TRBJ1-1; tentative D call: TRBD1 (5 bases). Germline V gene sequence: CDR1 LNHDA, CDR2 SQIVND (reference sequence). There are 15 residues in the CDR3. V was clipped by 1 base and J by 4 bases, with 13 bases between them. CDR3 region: CASSIARRGGTEAFF. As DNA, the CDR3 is TGTGCCAGTAGTATAGCCCGCCGGGGGGGCACTGAAGCTTTCTTT. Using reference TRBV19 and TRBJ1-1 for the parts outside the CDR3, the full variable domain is DGGITQSPKYLFRKEGQNVTLSCEQNLNHDAMYWYRQDPGQGLRLIYYSQIVNDFQKGDIAEGYSVSREKKESFPLTVTSAQKNPTAFYLCASSIARRGGTEAFFGQGTRLTVV.

CDR3 nucleotide sequence: TGTGCCAGCAGCTCAGAAAACTATGGCTACACCTTC. As protein: CASSSENYGYTF. The V and J genes are TRBV7-9 and TRBJ1-2; no reliable D call. The CDR3 runs 12 residues. CDR1 and CDR2 from the germline V gene are SEHNR and FQNEAQ (reference sequence). Trimming took off 4 bases at V and 2 bases at J, with 5 bases between the two ends.

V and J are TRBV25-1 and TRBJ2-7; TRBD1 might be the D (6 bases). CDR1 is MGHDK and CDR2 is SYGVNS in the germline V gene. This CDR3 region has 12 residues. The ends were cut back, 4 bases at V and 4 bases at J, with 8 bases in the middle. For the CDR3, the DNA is TGTGCCAGCAGTGGGGGGACATACGAGCAGTACTTC. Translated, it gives CASSGGTYEQYF.

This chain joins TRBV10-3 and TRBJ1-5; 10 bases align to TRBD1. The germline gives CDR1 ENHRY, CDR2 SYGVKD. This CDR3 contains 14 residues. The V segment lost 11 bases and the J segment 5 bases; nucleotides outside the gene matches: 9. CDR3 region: CAVGPGTGDQPQHF. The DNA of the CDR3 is TGTGCCGTAGGTCCCGGGACAGGGGATCAGCCCCAGCATTTT.

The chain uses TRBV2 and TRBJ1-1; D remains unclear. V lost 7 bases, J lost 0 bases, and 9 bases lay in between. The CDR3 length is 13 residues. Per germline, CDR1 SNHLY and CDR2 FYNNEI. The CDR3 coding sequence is TGTGCCAGCACCACAGAACTGAACACTGAAGCTTTCTTT. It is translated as CASTTELNTEAFF. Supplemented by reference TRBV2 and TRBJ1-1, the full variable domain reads EPEVTQTPSHQVTQMGQEVILRCVPISNHLYFYWYRQILGQKVEFLVSFYNNEISEKSEIFDDQFSVERPDGSNFTLKIRSTKLEDSAMYFCASTTELNTEAFFGQGTRLTVV.

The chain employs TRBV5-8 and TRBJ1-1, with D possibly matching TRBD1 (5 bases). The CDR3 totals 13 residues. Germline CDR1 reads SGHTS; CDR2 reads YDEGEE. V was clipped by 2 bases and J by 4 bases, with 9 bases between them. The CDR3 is CASSFGGGTEAFF. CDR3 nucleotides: TGTGCCAGCAGCTTCGGGGGTGGCACTGAAGCTTTCTTT.

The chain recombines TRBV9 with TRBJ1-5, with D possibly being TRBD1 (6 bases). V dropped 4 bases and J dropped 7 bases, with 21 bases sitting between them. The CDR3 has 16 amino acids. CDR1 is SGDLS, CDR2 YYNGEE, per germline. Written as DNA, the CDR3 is TGTGCCAGCAGCCCCTCCGGGACATTATCTGGGCAGCCCCAGCATTTT. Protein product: CASSPSGTLSGQPQHF.

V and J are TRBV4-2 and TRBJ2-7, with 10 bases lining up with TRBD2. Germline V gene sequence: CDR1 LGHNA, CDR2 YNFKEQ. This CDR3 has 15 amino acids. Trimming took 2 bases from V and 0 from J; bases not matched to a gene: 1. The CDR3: CASSQLAGDSYEQYF. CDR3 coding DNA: TGTGCCAGCAGCCAACTAGCGGGAGACTCCTACGAGCAGTACTTC.

The DNA for the CDR3 is TGTGCCAGCAGTTCTAACAGGGGACCCTCCTCTGGGGCCAACGTCCTGACTTTC. Protein: CASSSNRGPSSGANVLTF. This chain joins TRBV6-2 or TRBV6-3 and TRBJ2-6, with 7 nucleotides matching TRBD1. Germline CDR1 reads MNHEY; CDR2 reads SVGEGT. The CDR3 totals 18 residues. The trim removed 4 bases at V and 0 bases at J, leaving 9 bases unmatched.

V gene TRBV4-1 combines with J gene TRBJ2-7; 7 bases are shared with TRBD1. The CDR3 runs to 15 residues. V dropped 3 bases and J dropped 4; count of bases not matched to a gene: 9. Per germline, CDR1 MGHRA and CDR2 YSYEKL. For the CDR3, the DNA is TGCGCCAGCAGCCACCTCTCGGACAGGACATACGAGCAGTACTTC. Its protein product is CASSHLSDRTYEQYF.

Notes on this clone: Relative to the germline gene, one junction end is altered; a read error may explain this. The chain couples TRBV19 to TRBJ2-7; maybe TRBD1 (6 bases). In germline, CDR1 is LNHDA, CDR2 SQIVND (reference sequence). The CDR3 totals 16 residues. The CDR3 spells CASSVETGYSGNEQYF. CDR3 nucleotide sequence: TGTGCCAGTAGTGTAGAAACAGGGTATTCGGGGAACGAGCAGTACTTC. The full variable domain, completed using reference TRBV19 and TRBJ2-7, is DGGITQSPKYLFRKEGQNVTLSCEQNLNHDAMYWYRQDPGQGLRLIYYSQIVNDFQKGDIAEGYSVSREKKESFPLTVTSAQKNPTAFYLCASSVETGYSGNEQYFGPGTRLTVT.

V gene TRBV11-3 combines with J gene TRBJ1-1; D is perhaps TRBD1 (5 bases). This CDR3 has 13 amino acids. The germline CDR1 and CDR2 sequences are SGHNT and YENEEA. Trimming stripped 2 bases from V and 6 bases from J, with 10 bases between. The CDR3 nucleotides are TGTGCCAGCAGCTTACAGGGTCGCGCTGAAGCTTTCTTT. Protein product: CASSLQGRAEAFF.